This T cell receptor beta chain comes out of a study of beta chain features in type 1 diabetes. TCRB transcripts that were expressed got sequenced, as all of the isolated RNA had been reverse transcribed. Regulatory, naive and central memory T cell samples averaged approximately 3.4 million reads. The data were produced by immunoSEQ multiplex PCR, yet TCRdb's version contains in-frame clones alone and is incomplete. The sample lists under 400,000 clones, roughly 12% occurring once. Notes on this clone: As yet, its antigen is unknown.

Study results and caveats: Reads derived from cDNA could over-represent cells showing high TCR expression. Compared with healthy donors, patients appeared to share more similar naive, central memory and regulatory TCRB repertoires.

Germline V CDR1 and CDR2: MNHEY, SVGAGI. The ends lost 9 bases at V and 0 bases at J; junction bases unmatched: 4. This CDR3 contains 13 residues. Sequencing was done on a sample of naive CD4+ T cells from blood. This TCR was recovered from a man between 18 and 35 years old in good health. V is TRBV6-5 and J is TRBJ1-2; 7 positions match TRBD1. The CDR3 spells CASGDRANYGYTF. DNA of the CDR3: TGTGCCAGTGGGGACAGAGCTAACTATGGCTACACCTTC.